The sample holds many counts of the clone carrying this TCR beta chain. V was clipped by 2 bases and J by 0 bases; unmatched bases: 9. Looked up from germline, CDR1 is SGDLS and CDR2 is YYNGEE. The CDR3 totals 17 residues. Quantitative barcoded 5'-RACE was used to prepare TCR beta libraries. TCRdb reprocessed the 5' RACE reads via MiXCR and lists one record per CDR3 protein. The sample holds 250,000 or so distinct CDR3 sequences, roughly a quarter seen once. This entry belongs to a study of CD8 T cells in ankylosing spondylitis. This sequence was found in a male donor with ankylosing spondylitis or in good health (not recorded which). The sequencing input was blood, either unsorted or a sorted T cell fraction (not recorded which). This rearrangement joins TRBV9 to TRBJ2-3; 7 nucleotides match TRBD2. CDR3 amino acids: CASSVWASGSSTDTQYF. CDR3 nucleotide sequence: TGTGCCAGCAGCGTGTGGGCTAGCGGATCTAGCACAGATACGCAGTATTTT.